Listed here is a single T cell receptor (beta chain). This sample stems from a study of technical replicates of blood from a few donors. Sequencing was performed with immunoSEQ multiplex PCR; in TCRdb, only in-frame clones are kept and a portion is missing. The table lists 87,000 or so clones, under 95% of them singletons. Germline lookup yields CDR1 SNHLY and CDR2 FYNNEI. The CDR3 totals 16 residues. With V trimmed by 1 base and J by 3 bases, 4 bases remained unmatched. The genes are TRBV2 and TRBJ2-1; TRBD2 matches 9 bases. This TCR was sampled from a human donor in good health. The sample consisted of T cells isolated from PBMCs. The CDR3 sequence is CASSEDELAGYNEQFF. The CDR3, as DNA: TGTGCCAGCAGTGAAGACGAACTAGCGGGCTACAATGAGCAGTTCTTC.